This TCR beta chain emerged from a study of blood T cells in healthy people across ages. Study-wide points: There was no known CMV status for donors, so expanded clonotype changes were possibly confounded.

In regard to this clonotype: Its antigen is still unknown.

With a J-beta primer mix and a sample-barcoded 5' primer, a second PCR ran about 7 to 11 cycles. TCRdb recomputed calls from the 5' RACE reads with MiXCR, one row per CDR3 protein. Of about 1 million distinct CDR3 sequences listed, around 27% are singletons. CDR1 is SGHTA and CDR2 is FQGTGA in the germline V gene. With V trimmed by 2 bases and J by 7 bases, 8 bases remained unmatched. This CDR3 contains 16 residues. These data also formed part of another study, on T cells of mothers and their children. As that report states: Reads recorded for TCR beta CDR3 numbered over 9.5 million per mother and approximately 2.9 million per child. When mothers and children were related, their normalized repertoire overlap, which was always slightly higher, did not differ significantly from that of unrelated pairs.

This sequence originates from a girl aged 2-10 years in good health. The genes are TRBV7-3 and TRBJ2-2; TRBD2 agrees at 9 bases. What was sequenced was blood. For the CDR3, the DNA is TGTGCCAGCAGCTTAGGCGGGGGGGCGTCTGGCGGGGAGCTGTTTTTT. Encoded protein: CASSLGGGASGGELFF.